The rows below give T cell receptor beta chains drawn from one sample of a study of blood T cells in healthy people across ages. Using its own MiXCR run on the 5' RACE reads, TCRdb lists one record per CDR3 protein. The sample yields roughly 900,000 distinct CDR3 sequences, around 48% seen once. Material: blood. These receptors were obtained from a man younger than 40 in good health. CDR3s include the opening cysteine and the closing phenylalanine or tryptophan. The order of the fields is V gene, J gene, D gene, clone size, CDR3 protein, CDR3 DNA. D genes are given only for firm matches. Part of the rows lack a size; the others show once, few, many or a class for expanded clones.

v_call: TRBV27; j_call: TRBJ1-5; d_call: TRBD1; clone_size: few; cdr3_aa: CARTPDRGDQPQHF; cdr3_nt: TGTGCCAGGACCCCCGACAGGGGGGATCAGCCCCAGCATTTT
v_call: TRBV15; j_call: TRBJ2-3; d_call: NA; clone_size: NA; cdr3_aa: CAASRDKGPDTQYF; cdr3_nt: TGTGCCGCCAGCAGAGATAAAGGGCCCGATACGCAGTATTTT
v_call: TRBV27; j_call: TRBJ2-7; d_call: TRBD2; clone_size: NA; cdr3_aa: CASSPLASGGLRSYEQYF; cdr3_nt: TGTGCCAGCAGTCCCCTGGCTAGCGGGGGGCTCAGATCCTACGAGCAGTACTTC
v_call: TRBV6-6; j_call: TRBJ2-7; d_call: TRBD2; clone_size: NA; cdr3_aa: CASSWQREGLNEQYF; cdr3_nt: TGTGCCAGCAGTTGGCAGCGGGAGGGCCTAAACGAGCAGTACTTC
v_call: TRBV4-2; j_call: TRBJ1-1; d_call: NA; clone_size: NA; cdr3_aa: CASSQNSDTEAFF; cdr3_nt: TGTGCCAGCAGCCAAAACAGTGACACTGAAGCTTTCTTT
v_call: TRBV4-3; j_call: TRBJ2-1; d_call: NA; clone_size: NA; cdr3_aa: CVSSQDRPSVSTNEQFF; cdr3_nt: TGCGTCAGCAGCCAAGACCGCCCTAGCGTTAGTACGAATGAGCAGTTCTTC
v_call: TRBV4-1; j_call: TRBJ1-4; d_call: NA; clone_size: NA; cdr3_aa: CAITVPTTNEKLFF; cdr3_nt: TGCGCCATCACGGTGCCTACAACTAATGAAAAACTGTTTTTT
v_call: TRBV6-1; j_call: TRBJ1-2; d_call: NA; clone_size: once; cdr3_aa: CASSESSWYGYTF; cdr3_nt: TGTGCCAGCAGTGAATCCAGCTGGTATGGCTACACCTTC
v_call: TRBV9; j_call: TRBJ2-1; d_call: TRBD2; clone_size: NA; cdr3_aa: CASSTGLAVSSYNEQFF; cdr3_nt: TGTGCCAGCAGCACCGGACTAGCGGTTAGCTCCTACAATGAGCAGTTCTTC
v_call: TRBV4-1; j_call: TRBJ2-7; d_call: NA; clone_size: few; cdr3_aa: CASSQDWRAGAYEQYF; cdr3_nt: TGCGCCAGCAGCCAAGATTGGAGGGCTGGCGCTTACGAGCAGTACTTC
v_call: TRBV12-3/TRBV12-4; j_call: TRBJ2-7; d_call: NA; clone_size: many; cdr3_aa: CASSFAHEQYF; cdr3_nt: TGTGCCAGCAGTTTCGCGCACGAGCAGTACTTC